The next 5 T cell receptor beta chains were all read from a single sample in a study of neurological immune-mediated disorders. TCRdb reprocessed the 5' RACE reads via MiXCR and lists one record per CDR3 protein. The sample gives over 45,000 distinct CDR3 sequences, around 3.4% of which show up once; 5.9% is in the top ten. Sequencing used PBMCs. The receptors here all came from a man aged 35 to 55 with multiple sclerosis.

The gene calls are TRBV3-1 and TRBJ2-7; D not certain. CDR3 length: 14 amino acids. Germline assignment: CDR1 LGHDT and CDR2 YNNKEL (reference sequence). Trimming took 1 base from V and 3 from J, leaving 10 bases between them. CDR3 nucleotides: TGTGCCAGCAGCCAAGGTAATGTTCACTACGAGCAGTACTTC. Its translation: CASSQGNVHYEQYF.

There are many counts of this clonotype. The CDR3 loop is CASSSYLTYGYTF. CDR3 in DNA: TGTGCCAGCAGCTCCTACCTAACTTATGGCTACACCTTC. The rearrangement uses TRBV7-2 and TRBJ1-2; no reliable D call. The CDR3 runs to 13 residues. Germline CDR1 and CDR2: SGHTA and FQGNSA. The V and J ends lost 4 bases and 5 bases respectively, with 11 bases between them.

The table lists this clonotype with many counts. V gene TRBV6-1 combines with J gene TRBJ1-3; D is unclear. V was cut by 5 bases and J by 4 bases, with 9 bases left in between. The CDR3 sequence is 13 residues long. The germline CDR1 and CDR2 sequences are MNHNS and SASEGT. As DNA, the CDR3 is TGTGCCAGCAGTCAGGCGCCCGGAAACACCATATATTTT. Translating gives CASSQAPGNTIYF.

As regards this clonotype: This may be a read error, as it is one base from a much larger clone. The missing conserved phenylalanine or tryptophan at the end of this CDR3 makes a read error likely. The DNA is omitted, as the CDR3 cannot be located on it reliably, and the CDR3 follows TCRdb's listing. V is TRBV21-1 and J is TRBJ1-6; the table assigns TRBD1, which was not confirmed against the DNA. TRBV21-1 is flagged as a pseudogene. The CDR3 is 17 amino acids long, termini counted. The CDR3 sequence: CASSNGGQFHYNSPLNI.

The sample holds many counts of this clonotype. The J gene is TRBJ1-2, the V gene TRBV12-3 or TRBV12-4; D remains unclear. This CDR3 comprises 10 residues. V was clipped by 0 bases and J by 12 bases, with 5 bases between them. CDR3 sequence: CASSLAHDTF. CDR3 nucleotides: TGTGCCAGCAGTTTAGCGCACGACACCTTC.